This T cell receptor beta chain was recorded in a study of a mutant IDH1 vaccine in newly diagnosed glioma. Study-wide results and caveats: The authors found pseudoprogression apparently unrelated to changes in top peripheral T cell clonotypes.

TCRdb's copy holds only in-frame clones and misses some; the assay was immunoSEQ multiplex PCR. The profile covers approximately 54,000 clones, with 70% to 90% appearing a single time and about a fifth taken by the ten largest. Comments on this clone: No antigen is known for it.

Described time point: baseline, week 1 (first vaccination visit). The sample's treatment: pre-vaccination baseline after standard-of-care therapy. The sequence came from a man aged 18 to 35 with glioma. The material sequenced was PBMCs, taken from a glioma patient treated with radiotherapy, temozolomide or both.

DNA of the CDR3: TGTGCCAGCAGCCGGGACCAAAGCACAGATACGCAGTATTTT. Translated: CASSRDQSTDTQYF. The V gene is TRBV7-9, the J gene TRBJ2-3; D possibly uses TRBD1 or TRBD2 (5 bases each). The V gene lost 5 bases and the J gene lost 0 bases, with 9 bases spanning the gap. Germline V lookup: CDR1 SEHNR, CDR2 FQNEAQ (reference sequence). This CDR3 contains 14 residues.